Listed below are T cell receptor beta chains from one sample, sequenced in a study of shared T cell receptors in the human thymus. The table came from immunoSEQ multiplex PCR; TCRdb's copy has only in-frame clones and leaves some out. The data show 600,000 to 900,000 clones, approximately 83% seen once. The same sample was also studied in work on human thymus T cells.

The sequenced sample was thymocytes. The receptors derive from a girl less than two years old with a congenital heart defect. Both conserved end residues are part of each CDR3. Fields, in order: clone size, J gene, D gene, V gene, CDR3 DNA, CDR3 protein. A D gene is named only where the DNA matches it firmly. The size entry is marked missing in some rows and otherwise reads once, few, many or a size class.

. | TRBJ1-4 | . | TRBV6-5 | TGTGCCAGCTTCGGAGATGAAAAACTGTTTTTT | CASFGDEKLFF
. | TRBJ2-3 | TRBD1 | TRBV10-2 | TGCGCCAGCAGTGAGTCGTTGAGGGGGCGTACAGATACGCAGTATTTT | CASSESLRGRTDTQYF
. | TRBJ1-2 | . | TRBV19 | TGTGCCAGTAGTATAACCGGGGGTCGGGCTAACTATGGCTACACCTTC | CASSITGGRANYGYTF
. | TRBJ1-4 | TRBD1 | TRBV19 | TGTGCCAGTAGCGACAGGGGGATTGAAAAACTGTTTTTT | CASSDRGIEKLFF
. | TRBJ2-3 | TRBD2 | TRBV9 | TGTGCCAGCAGCGTAGGACCGCGGGGGGCGAGGCCTATCAACACAGATACGCAGTATTTT | CASSVGPRGARPINTDTQYF
. | TRBJ1-2 | TRBD1 | TRBV25-1 | TGTGCCAGCAGTGAGGGGACAGACTATGGCTACACCTTC | CASSEGTDYGYTF
. | TRBJ2-5 | . | TRBV5-1 | TGCGCCAGCAGCGGCAGGTTGTACCAAGAGACCCAGTACTTC | CASSGRLYQETQYF
. | TRBJ1-3 | . | TRBV4-1 | TGCGCCAGCAGCCTCCTTGGGGGCGCTTCTATTGGACGAGCTGGAAACACCATATATTTT | CASSLLGGASIGRAGNTIYF
. | TRBJ1-6 | TRBD1 | TRBV27 | TGTGCCAGCAGTCCCGACTCCCCCTCCCACTGGACAGGGTTGAAGGGTTCACCCCTCCACTTT | CASSPDSPSHWTGLKGSPLHF
. | TRBJ2-1 | . | TRBV28 | TGTGCCAGCAGATTATACGGAGACTACAATGAGCAGTTCTTC | CASRLYGDYNEQFF
once | TRBJ2-3 | . | TRBV5-1 | TGCGCCAGCCAACCGCAGGGGCCTGGCACAGATACGCAGTATTTT | CASQPQGPGTDTQYF
. | TRBJ2-6 | . | TRBV5-6 | TGTGCCAGCAGCCTGGGAGGAGGGGCCAACGTCCTGACTTTC | CASSLGGGANVLTF
few | TRBJ1-1 | . | TRBV4-3 | TGCGCCAGCAGCCAAGATTGCAGACTGGGAGGGAACACTGAAGCTTTCTTT | CASSQDCRLGGNTEAFF
few | TRBJ2-5 | TRBD2 | TRBV11-2 | TGTGCCAGCAGCTTAAAAACCCAAAGCTCTACTAGCGGGGAAGAGACCCAGTACTTC | CASSLKTQSSTSGEETQYF
. | TRBJ2-1 | . | TRBV21-1 | TGTGCCCCGGGGCGGGGGGACACCTACAATGAGCAGTTCTTC | CAPGRGDTYNEQFF
. | TRBJ2-2 | TRBD2 | TRBV5-1 | TGCGCCAGCAGTTCCACGGGGGGGAACACCGGGGAGCTGTTTTTT | CASSSTGGNTGELFF
. | TRBJ1-5 | TRBD1 | TRBV12-5 | TGTGCTAGTGGTGGGGAAGGACAGGGTGGTCAGCCCCAGCATTTT | CASGGEGQGGQPQHF
. | TRBJ1-2 | . | TRBV5-1 | TGCGCCAGCAGCTTGGGGTTTTTCGGGGGGGAATTCTATGGCTACACCTTC | CASSLGFFGGEFYGYTF
. | TRBJ2-3 | TRBD2 | TRBV7-6 | TGTGCCAGCAGCTTAGGACTAGCGGGGGGGCCCTCCAGGGCAGATACGCAGTATTTT | CASSLGLAGGPSRADTQYF
. | TRBJ2-7 | TRBD1 | TRBV5-1 | TGCGCCAGCAGCTTGCTCCCGGGGACAGGGGAGTACGAGCAGTACTTC | CASSLLPGTGEYEQYF
few | TRBJ1-6 | . | TRBV9 | TGTGCCAGCAGCGCCGCCCCGCCGGGCAGGAGGCTAGGTTCACCCCTCCACTTT | CASSAAPPGRRLGSPLHF
. | TRBJ1-1 | . | TRBV30 | TGTGCCTGGGAACAGGGGAACACTGAAGCTTTCTTT | CAWEQGNTEAFF
. | TRBJ1-2 | . | TRBV29-1 | TGCAGCGTTGCGGGGGAGAGAGCTAACTATGGCTACACCTTC | CSVAGERANYGYTF
. | TRBJ1-6 | TRBD1 | TRBV5-4 | TGTGCCAGCAGCCTGGTCCCACAGGGGGTAGGGAATTCCCCCCTCCACTTT | CASSLVPQGVGNSPLHF
. | TRBJ2-2 | TRBD1 | TRBV27 | TGTGCCAGCAGTCCTATCGGGACAGGGAACACCGGGGAGCTGTTTTTT | CASSPIGTGNTGELFF
. | TRBJ2-7 | . | TRBV30 | TGTGCCTGGAGAGGACAGGCTAGGGGACTCTACGAGCAGTACTTC | CAWRGQARGLYEQYF
. | TRBJ2-7 | TRBD1 | TRBV4-3 | TGCGCCAGCAGCCGTATCAAGATAGCGGGACAGGGGTCCTCCTACGAGCAGTACTTC | CASSRIKIAGQGSSYEQYF
. | TRBJ2-2 | . | TRBV11-3 | TGTGCCAGCAGCTTAGATCTATCGGGGATGAACACCGGGGAGCTGTTTTTT | CASSLDLSGMNTGELFF
. | TRBJ1-1 | . | TRBV10-3 | TGTGCCATCAGTGCCACAGACCACGAAGCTTTCTTT | CAISATDHEAFF
once | TRBJ2-5 | . | TRBV4-3 | TGCGCCAGCAGCCATGGTCAGGGGCGGGAGACCCAGTACTTC | CASSHGQGRETQYF
. | TRBJ2-3 | TRBD2 | TRBV27 | TGTGCCAGCACGGCGCGGGGGGGCTCCAGCACAGATACGCAGTATTTT | CASTARGGSSTDTQYF
. | TRBJ1-1 | . | TRBV7-5 | TGTGCCAGAAGTTTACAGGGGAACACTGAAGCTTTCTTT | CARSLQGNTEAFF
. | TRBJ2-1 | TRBD2 | TRBV28 | TGTGCCAGCAGTTTCCGACTAGCGGGTGACTCACATGAGCAGTTCTTC | CASSFRLAGDSHEQFF
. | TRBJ2-1 | . | TRBV7-9 | TGTGCCAGCAGTCTTCAGGGAAACTCCTACAATGAGCAGTTCTTC | CASSLQGNSYNEQFF
. | TRBJ1-2 | TRBD1 | TRBV4-3 | TGCGCCAGCAGCCAGGTCAAGGTGGCCGACAGGGGAGGTTGGTCTGGCTACACCTTC | CASSQVKVADRGGWSGYTF
. | TRBJ2-3 | TRBD2 | TRBV11-2 | TGTGCCAGCAGCCCCTCCCGGCGGGGGACCACAGATACGCAGTATTTT | CASSPSRRGTTDTQYF
. | TRBJ2-1 | TRBD2 | TRBV2 | TGTGCCAGCAGTGACGGGGAGGGGGCTAGCGGGGGGAGCTCCTACAATGAGCAGTTCTTC | CASSDGEGASGGSSYNEQFF
. | TRBJ2-2 | . | TRBV5-1 | TGCGCCAGCAGCCCCAACAGGGCTACGAACACCGGGGAGCTGTTTTTT | CASSPNRATNTGELFF
. | TRBJ1-1 | . | TRBV7-4 | TGTGCCAGCAGCCTGACAGGACTGAACACTGAAGCTTTCTTT | CASSLTGLNTEAFF
. | TRBJ2-3 | TRBD2 | TRBV7-8 | TGTGCCAGCAGCTTATCTAGCGGGGGGTCAGATACGCAGTATTTT | CASSLSSGGSDTQYF
few | TRBJ1-6 | . | TRBV2 | TGTGCCAGAAAACATTTCTCACCCCTCCACTTT | CARKHFSPLHF
few | TRBJ1-3 | . | TRBV13 | TGTGCCAGCAGAGTACAGGCGGCGGGAAACACCATATATTTT | CASRVQAAGNTIYF
. | TRBJ1-1 | . | TRBV29-1 | TGCAGCGTTGACAGGGGCGTGGGGACTGAAGCTTTCTTT | CSVDRGVGTEAFF
. | TRBJ1-4 | . | TRBV28 | TGTGCCAGCAGCCCTCCCTGGAGGTTAACTAATGAAAAACTGTTTTTT | CASSPPWRLTNEKLFF
. | TRBJ1-3 | TRBD1 | TRBV6-1 | TGTGCCAGCAGTGGAGGGACAGGGGACACCATATATTTT | CASSGGTGDTIYF
. | TRBJ2-7 | . | TRBV29-1 | TGCAGCGCCGCCACAGGGTTGCTTCTTCAGGATTCCTACGAGCAGTACTTC | CSAATGLLLQDSYEQYF
. | TRBJ1-1 | . | TRBV25-1 | TGTGCCAGCAGTCCAAAAATCCCGGGGAACACTGAAGCTTTCTTT | CASSPKIPGNTEAFF
once | TRBJ2-5 | . | TRBV11-2 | TGTGCCAGCAGCTTATACGGGTCGACAGCGAACCAAGAGACCCAGTACTTC | CASSLYGSTANQETQYF
once | TRBJ2-7 | TRBD2 | TRBV7-7 | TGTGCTAGCAGCTTTCGCCAGCGGGGGATTCGGGGGGCTGGGGAGCAGTACTTC | CASSFRQRGIRGAGEQYF
. | TRBJ1-3 | . | TRBV5-6 | TGTGCCAGCAGCTTACCCGGGGTTCCTGGAAACACCATATATTTT | CASSLPGVPGNTIYF
. | TRBJ2-5 | TRBD1 | TRBV29-1 | TGCAGCGTCTACCGGGACAGAGAAGAGACCCAGTACTTC | CSVYRDREETQYF
. | TRBJ2-1 | . | TRBV28 | TGTGCCAGCAGGTTAGATCGCAGGAACAGGGAGGGATACAATGAGCAGTTCTTC | CASRLDRRNREGYNEQFF
. | TRBJ1-2 | TRBD1 | TRBV14 | TGTGCCAGCAGCCAAGAAGGGGGCAAACAGGGAGGCTGGGGCTACACCTTC | CASSQEGGKQGGWGYTF
. | TRBJ1-5 | . | TRBV6-5 | TGTGCCAGCAGTTTCACAGGGACGGGCAATCAGCCCCAGCATTTT | CASSFTGTGNQPQHF